This entry lists 32 T cell receptor beta chains sequenced from one sample in a study of blood T cell repertoires in COVID-19. Generated by immunoSEQ multiplex PCR, the TCRdb table keeps only in-frame clones and is missing some. Of about 190,000 clones listed, 85% to 90% are singletons. Input material: peripheral blood. These TCRs come from a man in his fifties or sixties with acute or convalescent COVID-19.

CDR3 sequence (DNA): TGTGCCAGCAGTGAAAGGACTAGCGGGAGCAGGGCAGATACGCAGTATTTT. Residues: CASSERTSGSRADTQYF. The chain is built from TRBV6-1 and TRBJ2-3; 13 bases align to TRBD2. Germline lookup yields CDR1 MNHNS and CDR2 SASEGT. The CDR3 extends over 17 amino acids. V shed 2 bases and J 4 bases; nucleotides not matched to a gene: 6.

This clone was seen a single time. The chain carries TRBV3-1 (or the pseudogene TRBV3-2) and TRBJ2-1; TRBD2 matches at 11 bases. Germline CDR1 reads LGHDT; CDR2 reads YNNKEL (reference sequence). V trimming: 4 bases; J trimming: 6 bases; junction bases outside the gene matches: 2. CDR3 length: 14 amino acids. Here the CDR3 DNA reads TGTGCCAGCAGCCGTAGCGGGGGGGCCAATGAGCAGTTCTTC. This sequence encodes CASSRSGGANEQFF.

The V and J genes are TRBV6-6 and TRBJ2-2, with D perhaps TRBD1 (6 bases). There are 12 residues in the CDR3. The germline CDR1 and CDR2 sequences are MNHNY and SVGAGI (reference sequence). Trimming pared 6 bases from V and 5 bases from J, leaving 7 bases between. CDR3 nucleotide sequence: TGTGCCAGCAGGACAGGAACCGGGGAGCTGTTTTTT. Translation gives CASRTGTGELFF.

This clone was recorded only once. V and J are TRBV30 and TRBJ1-3; D gene ambiguous. The CDR3 is 13 amino acids. Trimming left V 2 bases short and J 3 bases short, with 8 bases between. Germline V gene data show CDR1 as GTSNPN and CDR2 as SVGIG (reference sequence). CDR3 residues: CAWSLSIGNTIYF. Here the CDR3 DNA reads TGTGCCTGGAGTCTAAGTATTGGAAACACCATATATTTT.

The chain uses TRBV27 and TRBJ2-3; 8 nucleotides align to TRBD2. Germline CDR1 MNHEY, CDR2 SMNVEV (reference sequence). This CDR3 spans 16 amino acids. J was trimmed by 2 bases and V by 7 bases; bases with no gene match: 11. CDR3 amino acids: CASIGSFSGATDTQYF. DNA for the CDR3: TGTGCCAGCATTGGGTCGTTTAGCGGGGCCACAGATACGCAGTATTTT.

V usage is TRBV27 and J usage is TRBJ1-6, with D perhaps TRBD1 (6 bases). The V gene's germline CDR1 is MNHEY and CDR2 SMNVEV (reference sequence). The CDR3 is made up of 17 amino acids. V dropped 0 bases and J dropped 7 bases, with 16 bases sitting between them. CDR3 nucleotide sequence: TGTGCCAGCAGTTTATCTCGGGCAGGGGAACGGAATTCACCCCTCCACTTT. Amino acid sequence: CASSLSRAGERNSPLHF.

The count of this clone is one. This rearrangement joins TRBV5-1 to TRBJ1-2, with TRBD1 identical over 12 bases. The CDR3 contains 17 residues. CDR1 is SGHRS and CDR2 is YFSETQ in the germline V gene. Losses at the gene ends were 4 bases for V and 0 bases for J; bases not matched to a gene: 7. CDR3 in amino acids: CASSQGQGAISNYGYTF. The CDR3 DNA reads as TGCGCCAGCAGCCAGGGACAGGGGGCAATTTCTAACTATGGCTACACCTTC.

V usage is TRBV7-3 and J usage is TRBJ2-1; tentatively, D is TRBD2 (7 bases). This CDR3 is built from 15 residues. Germline CDR1 and CDR2: SGHTA and FQGTGA. V lost 2 bases, J lost 8 bases, and 16 bases lay in between. As DNA, the CDR3 is TGTGCCAGCAGCTTACGGCGGGGGCCTGTGGATGAGCAGTTCTTC. Translated, it gives CASSLRRGPVDEQFF. The full variable domain, its missing parts supplied by reference TRBV7-3 and TRBJ2-1, is GAGVSQTPSNKVTEKGKYVELRCDPISGHTALYWYRQSLGQGPEFLIYFQGTGAADDSGLPNDRFFAVRPEGSVSTLKIQRTERGDSAVYLCASSLRRGPVDEQFFGPGTRLTVL.

This chain uses TRBV28 with TRBJ1-1, with D tentatively TRBD1 (5 bases). The CDR3 totals 14 residues. Germline CDR1 reads MDHEN; CDR2 reads SYDVKM. V dropped 8 bases and J dropped 5 bases, with 18 bases sitting between them. CDR3: CASHRGGGRTEAFF. The CDR3 nucleotides read TGTGCCAGCCACCGCGGGGGGGGAAGAACTGAAGCTTTCTTT.

This clone was detected a few times. The chain has TRBV5-1 and TRBJ1-1; the match to TRBD1 covers 7 bases. V gave up 3 bases and J gave up 10 bases; unmatched junction bases: 9. Germline lookup yields CDR1 SGHRS and CDR2 YFSETQ. The CDR3 is 13 residues long. CDR3 loop: CASSSPQEGAAFF. CDR3 in DNA: TGCGCCAGCAGCTCTCCCCAGGAGGGGGCAGCTTTCTTT.

The J gene is TRBJ2-2, the V gene TRBV6-1; weak D call: TRBD1 (5 bases). The V end lost 3 bases, the J end lost 1 base, and 9 bases lay between the germline ends. CDR1 is MNHNS, CDR2 SASEGT, per germline. CDR3 length: 15 residues. DNA of the CDR3: TGTGCCAGCAGTGATGCAGGGCTGAACACCGGGGAGCTGTTTTTT. Protein: CASSDAGLNTGELFF.

This clone was observed a handful of times. This chain connects TRBV7-9 to TRBJ1-1, with TRBD1 as a possible D gene (5 bases). V was shortened by 4 bases and J by 7 bases, with 16 bases between the two germline ends. The germline V gene encodes CDR1 SEHNR and CDR2 FQNEAQ (reference sequence). The CDR3 sequence is 14 residues long. CDR3 sequence: CASSSKGFIDEAFF. CDR3 bases: TGTGCCAGCAGCTCGAAGGGGTTCATCGATGAAGCTTTCTTT.

The V gene is TRBV12-3 or TRBV12-4, the J gene TRBJ2-7; perhaps TRBD1 as D (6 bases). The CDR3 loop spans 12 amino acids. With 5 bases removed from V and 5 bases from J, the gap between germline ends came to 10 bases. The CDR3: CASSIRGHEQYV. The CDR3, as DNA: TGTGCCAGCAGTATCAGGGGCCACGAGCAGTACGTC.

The chain is built from TRBV7-2 and TRBJ2-5; 11 positions agree with TRBD2. J was trimmed by 5 bases and V by 5 bases; bases with no gene match: 7. This CDR3 region has 15 residues. The germline V gene encodes CDR1 SGHTA and CDR2 FQGNSA. CDR3 coding DNA: TGTGCCAGCAGCACAACTAGCGGGGGTGGGGAGACCCAGTACTTC. It is translated as CASSTTSGGGETQYF.

This chain joins TRBV6-2 or TRBV6-3 and TRBJ2-3; D is possibly TRBD2 (5 bases). Germline V gives CDR1 MNHEY, CDR2 SVGEGT. There are 16 residues in the CDR3. V lost 5 bases and J lost 8, with 23 bases in between. CDR3 DNA: TGTGCCAGCAGTCGCCCTGGTGAACGGGGTCGGGGTACGCAGTATTTT. Its protein is CASSRPGERGRGTQYF.

The V and J genes are TRBV30 and TRBJ1-2; no definite D call. V shed 0 bases and J shed 2 bases, with 4 bases lying between them. Germline CDR1 and CDR2: GTSNPN and SVGIG (reference sequence). CDR3 size: 12 residues. CDR3 loop: CAWSVLNYGYTF. DNA of the CDR3: TGTGCCTGGAGTGTCCTCAACTATGGCTACACCTTC.

This rearrangement joins TRBV5-4 to TRBJ2-7; 8 bases are shared with TRBD1. This CDR3 spans 15 amino acids. Germline-derived CDR1 and CDR2 are SGHNT and YYREEE (reference sequence). The junction had 6 bases not matched to a gene; V was cut back by 3 bases and J by 1 base. CDR3 sequence: CASSYRQGRSYEQYF. In DNA form, the CDR3 reads TGTGCCAGCAGCTACCGACAGGGGAGGTCCTACGAGCAGTACTTC.

The gene calls are TRBV18 and TRBJ2-1; a weak D match, TRBD2 (5 bases). The length of the CDR3 is 14 residues. Germline-derived CDR1 and CDR2 are KGHSH and LQKENI. Trimming cost V 4 bases and J 4 bases, with 11 bases left between them. The DNA of the CDR3 is TGTGCCAGCTCACTCTCCGACTATTACAATGAGCAGTTCTTC. It translates to CASSLSDYYNEQFF.

The chain joins TRBV3-1 (or the pseudogene TRBV3-2) to TRBJ1-1; a possible D gene is TRBD1 (5 bases). Trimming removed 4 bases from V and 3 bases from J, with 12 bases in between. Germline V gives CDR1 LGHDT, CDR2 YNNKEL (reference sequence). This CDR3 spans 14 amino acids. The CDR3 DNA reads as TGTGCCAGCAGCCTACGCGGGGGGTACACTGAAGCTTTCTTT. Amino acid sequence: CASSLRGGYTEAFF.

V and J are TRBV6-6 and TRBJ1-2; TRBD1 matches at 7 bases. The V gene's germline CDR1 is MNHNY and CDR2 SVGAGI (reference sequence). J gave up 8 bases and V 6 bases, and 12 bases lay outside the gene matches. This CDR3 has 14 residues. CDR3 coding DNA: TGTGCCAGCAGCATTCGGGACAGTCGTAAAGGCTACACCTTC. It encodes CASSIRDSRKGYTF.

The V and J genes are TRBV4-2 and TRBJ2-3, with 10 bases aligning to TRBD2. The J segment lost 6 bases and the V segment lost 0 bases, leaving 9 bases of the junction unmatched. The CDR3 runs 17 residues. Per the germline V gene, CDR1 is LGHNA and CDR2 is YNFKEQ. DNA for the CDR3: TGTGCCAGCAGCCAAGATCTGAGCGGGGGGGCCTCGGATACGCAGTATTTT. Protein sequence: CASSQDLSGGASDTQYF.

The genes are TRBV30 and TRBJ1-5; 7 nucleotides match TRBD1. The CDR3 contains 15 residues. The germline gives CDR1 GTSNPN, CDR2 SVGIG (reference sequence). Unmatched junction bases numbered 11, after V lost 3 bases and J lost 6 bases. The CDR3 spells CAWSSQGGRVQPQHF. DNA for the CDR3: TGTGCCTGGAGCTCCCAGGGGGGAAGGGTTCAGCCCCAGCATTTT.

This clone was picked up a small number of times. The chain carries TRBV2 and TRBJ1-3, with 9 bases that match TRBD1. Trimming at V came to 6 bases and at J to 2 bases, leaving 11 bases not matched to a gene. Germline V gene sequence: CDR1 SNHLY, CDR2 FYNNEI. The CDR3 extends over 17 amino acids. The CDR3 coding sequence is TGTGCCAGCAGCCTAACATCGGGACAGGGAACTGGAAACACCATATATTTT. Translated: CASSLTSGQGTGNTIYF.

The chain carries TRBV6-2 or TRBV6-3 and TRBJ1-5, with D perhaps TRBD1 (6 bases). Germline-derived CDR1 and CDR2 are MNHEY and SVGEGT. V was clipped by 1 base and J by 5 bases, with 9 bases between them. The CDR3 contains 14 residues. The CDR3 DNA sequence: TGTGCCAGCAGTTACTGGGGGCGATATCAGCCCCAGCATTTT. This codes for CASSYWGRYQPQHF.

The V gene is TRBV4-1, the J gene TRBJ2-2, with 7 bases matching TRBD2. With 2 bases clipped from V and 4 bases from J, the junction kept 7 bases outside the gene matches. This CDR3 contains 16 residues. Germline CDR1 is MGHRA and CDR2 is YSYEKL. This chain's CDR3 is CASSQRLAVPTGELFF. The CDR3 region has the DNA TGCGCCAGCAGCCAACGGCTAGCGGTACCCACCGGGGAGCTGTTTTTT.

V gene TRBV12-3 or TRBV12-4 combines with J gene TRBJ2-2; TRBD1 might be the D (5 bases). Trimming cost V 6 bases and J 7 bases, with 9 bases left between them. The CDR3 is 12 residues long. The CDR3 DNA reads as TGTGCCAGCAGGTCTGACAGCGGGGAGCTGTTTTTT. Translated, it gives CASRSDSGELFF.

The chain recombines TRBV10-3 with TRBJ1-3; D remains unclear. Per germline, CDR1 ENHRY and CDR2 SYGVKD. V was pared by 6 bases and J by 0 bases, with 12 bases between. The CDR3 runs 15 residues. The CDR3 is CAIRPVGSSGNTIYF. The CDR3 bases are TGTGCCATCAGACCTGTGGGGAGCTCTGGAAACACCATATATTTT.

The chain is built from TRBV5-4 and TRBJ2-3; TRBD1 matches at 9 bases. CDR3 size: 15 residues. V shed 2 bases, J shed 14 bases, and the junction held 15 bases outside the gene matches. Germline V lookup: CDR1 SGHNT, CDR2 YYREEE (reference sequence). CDR3 residues: CASSLGDRVSRKRYF. Written as DNA, the CDR3 is TGTGCCAGCAGCTTAGGGGACAGGGTGTCTCGGAAAAGGTATTTT.

V gene TRBV27 combines with J gene TRBJ2-7, with 9 bases lining up with TRBD1. The CDR3 is made up of 16 amino acids. Trimming removed 2 bases from V and 4 bases from J; junction bases left unmatched: 9. Germline CDR1 and CDR2: MNHEY and SMNVEV (reference sequence). CDR3 in amino acids: CASSLRGQGEKYEQYF. In DNA, the CDR3 is TGTGCCAGCAGTTTAAGGGGACAGGGAGAAAAGTACGAGCAGTACTTC.

CDR3 nucleotide sequence: TGTGCCAGCAGCCTCCGACAGCAAGAGACCCAGTACTTC. Its translation is CASSLRQQETQYF. This chain links TRBV7-9 with TRBJ2-5; possibly TRBD1 for D (5 bases). The CDR3 extends over 13 amino acids. V dropped 5 bases and J dropped 2 bases, with 9 bases sitting between them. Germline V lookup: CDR1 SEHNR, CDR2 FQNEAQ (reference sequence).

This clone occurred once. J is TRBJ1-2 and V is TRBV9; 8 bases line up with TRBD1. The CDR3 loop spans 15 amino acids. In germline, CDR1 is SGDLS, CDR2 YYNGEE. Trimming removed 3 bases from V and 3 bases from J; junction bases left unmatched: 7. The CDR3 is CASSAGQGMDYGYTF. CDR3 nucleotide sequence: TGTGCCAGCAGCGCCGGACAGGGTATGGACTATGGCTACACCTTC. Drawing the rest from reference TRBV9 and TRBJ1-2, the complete variable domain is DSGVTQTPKHLITATGQRVTLRCSPRSGDLSVYWYQQSLDQGLQFLIQYYNGEERAKGNILERFSAQQFPDLHSELNLSSLELGDSALYFCASSAGQGMDYGYTFGSGTRLTVV.

This rearrangement joins TRBV4-1 to TRBJ2-3; 11 bases are a match to TRBD2. Germline loops: CDR1 MGHRA, CDR2 YSYEKL. The ends lost 4 bases at V and 2 bases at J; junction bases unmatched: 11. This CDR3 contains 18 residues. CDR3 region: CASSPQLRLAGNTDTQYF. The CDR3 region has the DNA TGCGCCAGCAGCCCCCAATTACGACTAGCGGGGAACACAGATACGCAGTATTTT.